One and the same sample provided the 22 T cell receptor beta chains below, sequenced in a study of T cells in Graves' hyperthyroidism and ophthalmopathy. Regions amplified from RNA transcripts were the TCR beta CDR3 regions. HTBI primers were used for first-round RT-PCR of the TCR CDR3. TCRdb reanalysed the multiplex PCR reads using MiXCR and keeps one entry per CDR3 protein. The table shows approximately 640,000 distinct CDR3 sequences, with roughly 17% occurring only once. Sequenced: blood. Every receptor here comes from a man aged 45 to 65 with Graves' hyperthyroidism.

This clonotype is a singleton in its sample. A much larger clone sits a single nucleotide away, making a read error possible. The V call is TRBV7-2, the J call TRBJ2-2; maybe TRBD2 (5 bases). This CDR3 region has 15 residues. The germline V gene encodes CDR1 SGHTA and CDR2 FQGNSA. The CDR3 DNA reads as TGTGCCAGCACCCCGGACTCCCTCGTCACCAGGGAGCTGTTTTTT. It translates to CASTPDSLVTRELFF. Full variable domain (remainder filled in from reference TRBV7-2 and TRBJ2-2): GAGVSQSPSNKVTEKGKDVELRCDPISGHTALYWYRQSLGQGLEFLIYFQGNSAPDKSGLPSDRFSAERTGGSVSTLTIQRTQQEDSAVYLCASTPDSLVTRELFFGEGSRLTVL.

J is TRBJ2-7 and V is TRBV20-1; tentatively, D is TRBD2 (5 bases). The CDR3 totals 17 residues. CDR1 is DFQATT, CDR2 SNEGSKA, per germline (reference sequence). Trimming shortened V by 6 bases and J by 1 base, and 25 bases separated the two germline ends. In DNA, the CDR3 is TGCAGTGCCCGAGGGCGGGCTTCGATAGGAAGGTCCTACGAGCAGTACTTC. The encoded protein is CSARGRASIGRSYEQYF.

V gene TRBV19 combines with J gene TRBJ1-5, with unresolved D. The germline gives CDR1 LNHDA, CDR2 SQIVND (reference sequence). The CDR3 has 14 residues. Between the trimmed V and J ends, which lost 3 bases and 7 bases, there was a span of 13 bases. The CDR3: CASSIMGSGQPQHF. The CDR3 nucleotides are TGTGCCAGTAGTATTATGGGGTCGGGGCAGCCCCAGCATTTT.

Turning to this clonotype: A much larger clone differs by one base, so this may be a read error. This sequence joins TRBV12-3 or TRBV12-4 and TRBJ2-1, with D perhaps matching TRBD1 or TRBD2 (5 bases each). V lost 6 bases and J 0 bases, leaving 15 bases between the germline ends. The CDR3 consists of 16 residues. The CDR3, as DNA: TGTGCCAGCAGCTCTGACCCGGGACCCTCCTACAATGAGCAGTTCTTC. This codes for CASSSDPGPSYNEQFF.

The chain is built from TRBV4-1 and TRBJ2-7, with 7 nucleotides matching TRBD1. The CDR3 extends over 16 amino acids. The V and J ends lost 2 bases and 0 bases, in that order; junction bases with no gene match: 7. Germline assignment: CDR1 MGHRA and CDR2 YSYEKL. CDR3 residues: CASSQNRDSSSYEQYF. In nucleotides, the CDR3 is TGCGCCAGCAGCCAAAACCGGGACAGCAGCTCCTACGAGCAGTACTTC.

This clonotype was observed a few times. The genes are TRBV20-1 and TRBJ1-5, with D perhaps matching TRBD1 (5 bases). V was clipped by 0 bases and J by 6 bases, with 21 bases between them. The V gene's germline CDR1 is DFQATT and CDR2 SNEGSKA (reference sequence). This CDR3 region has 17 residues. The CDR3 nucleotides are TGCAGTGCTAGAGAGGCCGGACGGGGCGCTGGGGGTCAGCCCCAGCATTTT. As protein: CSAREAGRGAGGQPQHF.

In DNA, the CDR3 is TGCAGTGCTAGAGAACCCCCGAACCGTCCTGGGGATGGCTACACCTTC. Protein: CSAREPPNRPGDGYTF. V usage is TRBV20-1 and J usage is TRBJ1-2, with D unclear. V shed 0 bases and J shed 6 bases, with 20 bases lying between them. Germline values: CDR1 DFQATT, CDR2 SNEGSKA (reference sequence). The CDR3 spans 16 residues.

This clonotype appeared a few times. The chain recombines TRBV30 with TRBJ1-2; the D gene is possibly TRBD1 (5 bases). The V gene lost 4 bases and the J gene lost 8 bases, with 20 bases spanning the gap. The V gene's germline CDR1 is GTSNPN and CDR2 SVGIG (reference sequence). This CDR3 spans 14 amino acids. The CDR3 DNA is TGTGCCTGGACCCATGGGACCGGCGATTGGGGCTACACCTTC. This translates into CAWTHGTGDWGYTF.

With regard to this clonotype: This may stem from a read error, because a much larger clone lies one nucleotide away. This chain joins TRBV7-9 and TRBJ1-2; D is unclear. The CDR3 extends over 17 amino acids. Trimming removed 4 bases at V and 4 bases at J, with 22 bases between. Germline lookup yields CDR1 SEHNR and CDR2 FQNEAQ (reference sequence). CDR3 DNA: TGTGCCAGCAGCTCAGGCAGCCTGGGCGTTCTCTCCTATGGCTACACCTTC. Its translation is CASSSGSLGVLSYGYTF.

There are a few counts of this clonotype. The chain couples TRBV20-1 to TRBJ1-4; D ambiguous. This CDR3 region has 14 residues. V was shortened by 1 base and J by 7 bases, with 13 bases between the two germline ends. The germline gives CDR1 DFQATT, CDR2 SNEGSKA (reference sequence). The CDR3 sequence is CSARVGAVGEKLFF. The CDR3 DNA follows: TGCAGTGCTAGAGTGGGTGCGGTGGGTGAAAAACTGTTTTTT.

The chain couples TRBV24-1 to TRBJ2-1; D assignment may be TRBD1 or TRBD2 (5 bases each). With 4 bases removed from V and 15 bases from J, the gap between germline ends came to 24 bases. In germline, CDR1 is KGHDR, CDR2 SFDVKD. The CDR3 extends over 15 amino acids. CDR3 sequence reads: CATSEHNRDPRGRFF. For the CDR3, the DNA is TGTGCCACCAGTGAGCATAACCGGGACCCCCGGGGAAGGTTCTTC.

The chain uses TRBV7-9 and TRBJ1-2, with D unresolved. The V gene lost 1 base and the J gene lost 6 bases, with 6 bases spanning the gap. Germline V gene lookup returns CDR1 SEHNR and CDR2 FQNEAQ (reference sequence). CDR3 length: 12 amino acids. The CDR3 DNA is TGTGCCAGCAGCTTAGTCATGGATGGCTACACCTTC. It encodes CASSLVMDGYTF.

The sample holds many counts of this clonotype. The chain combines TRBV27 with TRBJ1-5, with a possible D match to TRBD1 (5 bases). Per the germline V gene, CDR1 is MNHEY and CDR2 is SMNVEV (reference sequence). This CDR3 has 14 amino acids. The V end was cut by 6 bases, the J end by 3 bases, with 12 bases between. CDR3 protein: CASRVSDNNQPQHF. The CDR3 DNA follows: TGTGCCAGCAGGGTTTCGGACAACAATCAGCCCCAGCATTTT.

The V call is TRBV2, the J call TRBJ2-5, with TRBD2 matching 7 bases. The CDR3 contains 15 residues. Germline V gives CDR1 SNHLY, CDR2 FYNNEI. J gave up 2 bases and V 4 bases, and 7 bases lay outside the gene matches. The CDR3 loop reads CASSGSSSGQETQYF. The CDR3 region has the DNA TGTGCCAGCAGTGGATCTTCTAGCGGACAAGAGACCCAGTACTTC.

This clonotype has more than one count but fewer than ten. This chain joins TRBV10-1 and TRBJ2-3; tentative D call: TRBD1 (6 bases). There are 16 residues in the CDR3. Germline V gene sequence: CDR1 WNHNN, CDR2 SYGVQD (reference sequence). Trimming took 0 bases from V and 0 from J, leaving 10 bases between them. CDR3 in amino acids: CASSESRGQSTDTQYF. CDR3 coding DNA: TGCGCCAGCAGTGAGTCTAGAGGACAGAGCACAGATACGCAGTATTTT.

This clonotype was detected a few times. The V and J genes are TRBV19 and TRBJ1-5; D might be TRBD1 (5 bases). Trimming cost V 3 bases and J 2 bases, with 14 bases left between them. The CDR3 loop spans 16 amino acids. The germline CDR1 and CDR2 sequences are LNHDA and SQIVND (reference sequence). The chain's CDR3 is CASSITGGLGNQPQHF. Written as DNA, the CDR3 is TGTGCCAGTAGTATTACCGGGGGTTTGGGCAATCAGCCCCAGCATTTT.

This clonotype was counted many times. The chain couples TRBV2 to TRBJ1-5; D gene uncertain. Germline values: CDR1 SNHLY, CDR2 FYNNEI. The length of the CDR3 is 14 residues. Trimming shortened V by 1 base and J by 0 bases, and 4 bases separated the two germline ends. CDR3 region: CASSEGDSNQPQHF. The CDR3 nucleotides are TGTGCCAGCAGTGAAGGAGATAGCAATCAGCCCCAGCATTTT.

The sample holds many counts of this clonotype. V gene TRBV3-1 combines with J gene TRBJ2-7; 8 nucleotides line up with TRBD2. This CDR3 is 13 amino acids long. The germline V gene encodes CDR1 LGHDT and CDR2 YNNKEL (reference sequence). The trim removed 4 bases at V and 7 bases at J, leaving 6 bases unmatched. This CDR3 is CASSPGTSREQYF. In nucleotides, the CDR3 is TGTGCCAGCAGCCCCGGGACTAGTCGGGAGCAGTACTTC.

This clonotype was seen only a few times. V is TRBV12-3 or TRBV12-4 and J is TRBJ1-5, with 8 bases lining up with TRBD1. This CDR3 has 14 residues. Losses at the gene ends were 6 bases for V and 5 bases for J; bases not matched to a gene: 6. CDR3 coding DNA: TGTGCCAGCAGCTCAGGGACAGGTTATCAGCCCCAGCATTTT. It translates to CASSSGTGYQPQHF.

This chain connects TRBV11-1 to TRBJ2-6; 9 bases are shared with TRBD2. V shed 5 bases and J 2 bases; nucleotides not matched to a gene: 16. The CDR3 runs 20 residues. Germline CDR1 SGHAT, CDR2 FQDESV (reference sequence). The CDR3 nucleotides read TGTGCCAGCAGCCCCCCCTCCCGGGTCAGCGGGAGGACTGGGGCCAACGTCCTGACTTTC. It codes for CASSPPSRVSGRTGANVLTF.

The chain combines TRBV12-3 or TRBV12-4 with TRBJ2-7; D not resolved. V dropped 6 bases and J dropped 4 bases, with 10 bases sitting between them. This CDR3 spans 12 amino acids. This chain's CDR3 is CASSSDKYEQYF. The DNA for the CDR3 is TGTGCCAGCAGCTCCGACAAATACGAGCAGTACTTC.

This chain links TRBV5-4 with TRBJ2-3; 7 bases align to TRBD2. This CDR3 contains 15 residues. Trimming at V came to 2 bases and at J to 3 bases, leaving 6 bases not matched to a gene. In germline, CDR1 is SGHNT, CDR2 YYREEE (reference sequence). The CDR3 sequence is CASSFAGVKTDTQYF. CDR3 DNA sequence: TGTGCCAGCAGCTTTGCGGGAGTTAAAACAGATACGCAGTATTTT.